This T cell receptor (beta chain) was obtained from a study of T cell responses to AZD1222 COVID-19 vaccine. Overall study results and limits: Unmutated regions of variants are reportedly targeted by nearly half of spike-specific TCRs. White British donors predominated, females outnumbered males, and clonal diversity was possibly underestimated. After the peak T cell response, and only then, were repertoires sampled.

Note on this clone: Its cognate antigen is unknown.

The analysis combined second doses at about 4 or about 12 weeks. Profiling relied on immunoSEQ multiplex PCR, and the TCRdb table lists in-frame clones only, not all of them. Among approximately 110,000 clones, roughly 87% were seen once, and the ten largest hold about 2.5%. Germline V gene lookup returns CDR1 SNHLY and CDR2 FYNNEI. Germline trimming cut 0 bases from V and 4 bases from J; bases unmatched to any gene: 2. CDR3 length equals 14 residues. The chain carries TRBV2 and TRBJ1-2, with TRBD1 matching over 7 bases. The input for sequencing was peripheral blood, taken 28 days after the second AZD1222 dose. The TCR originated in an adult who received the AZD1222 COVID-19 vaccine. CDR3 region: CASSEATGPYGYTF. As DNA, the CDR3 is TGTGCCAGCAGTGAAGCGACAGGGCCCTATGGCTACACCTTC. The variable domain in full, completed from reference TRBV2 and TRBJ1-2, reads EPEVTQTPSHQVTQMGQEVILRCVPISNHLYFYWYRQILGQKVEFLVSFYNNEISEKSEIFDDQFSVERPDGSNFTLKIRSTKLEDSAMYFCASSEATGPYGYTFGSGTRLTVV.